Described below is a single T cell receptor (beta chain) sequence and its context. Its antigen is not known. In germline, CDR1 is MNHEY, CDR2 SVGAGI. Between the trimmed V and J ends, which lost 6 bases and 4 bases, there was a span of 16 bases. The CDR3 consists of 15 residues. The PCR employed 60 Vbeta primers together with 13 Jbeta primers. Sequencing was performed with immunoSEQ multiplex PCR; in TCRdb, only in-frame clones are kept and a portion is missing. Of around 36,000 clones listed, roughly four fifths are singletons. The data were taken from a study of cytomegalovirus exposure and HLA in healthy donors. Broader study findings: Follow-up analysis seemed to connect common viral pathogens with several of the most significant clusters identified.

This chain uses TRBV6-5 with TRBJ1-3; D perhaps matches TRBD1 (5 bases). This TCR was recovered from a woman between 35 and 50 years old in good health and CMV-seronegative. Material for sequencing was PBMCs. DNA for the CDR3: TGTGCCAGCAGCTCAGGGTTTCTGAGGGGAAACACCATATATTTT. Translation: CASSSGFLRGNTIYF.